The 8 T cell receptor beta chains given below trace back to one sample, sequenced in a study of T cells in Graves' hyperthyroidism and ophthalmopathy. Amplified TCR beta CDR3 regions came from RNA transcripts. First-round RT-PCR with HTBI primers amplified the TCR CDR3 region. TCRdb reprocessed the multiplex PCR reads via MiXCR and lists one record per CDR3 protein. The sample has about 560,000 distinct CDR3 sequences, around 15% seen once; the top ten hold around a sixth. Sequencing was done on a sample of blood. The receptors stem from a woman aged 18 to 35 with Graves' hyperthyroidism.

V is TRBV7-2 and J is TRBJ2-5; 8 positions agree with TRBD2. In germline, CDR1 is SGHTA, CDR2 FQGNSA. Trimming cost V 5 bases and J 5 bases; bases outside gene matches: 22. The CDR3 extends over 19 amino acids. This CDR3 is CASSPPVGLAGASVETQYF. The CDR3 DNA reads TGTGCCAGCAGCCCCCCGGTCGGGCTAGCGGGCGCCTCCGTGGAGACCCAGTACTTC.

This clonotype was seen ten or more times. This chain joins TRBV28 and TRBJ2-1; TRBD2 agrees at 8 bases. Trimming cost V 1 base and J 4 bases; bases outside gene matches: 3. Germline V lookup: CDR1 MDHEN, CDR2 SYDVKM. CDR3 length: 15 amino acids. The CDR3 region has the DNA TGTGCCAGCAGTTTATTAGCGGGACCGTACAATGAGCAGTTCTTC. It codes for CASSLLAGPYNEQFF. Looking up the rest from reference TRBV28 and TRBJ2-1 gives the full variable domain: DVKVTQSSRYLVKRTGEKVFLECVQDMDHENMFWYRQDPGLGLRLIYFSYDVKMKEKGDIPEGYSVSREKKERFSLILESASTNQTSMYLCASSLLAGPYNEQFFGPGTRLTVL.

The rearrangement joins TRBV5-1 to TRBJ2-2; possibly TRBD1 for D (6 bases). CDR1 is SGHRS and CDR2 is YFSETQ in the germline V gene. Trimming took off 1 base at V and 1 base at J, with 11 bases between the two ends. The CDR3 runs to 16 residues. CDR3 in DNA: TGCGCCAGCAGCTTGATCTGGGGGCGGAACACCGGGGAGCTGTTTTTT. It encodes CASSLIWGRNTGELFF.

On this clonotype: A read error may be the cause here, since a much bigger clone is one base away. Here the CDR3 omits its conserved ending phenylalanine or tryptophan, so a read error is the likely source. The chain links TRBV20-1 to TRBJ2-7, with D hard to call. Germline V gene lookup returns CDR1 DFQATT and CDR2 SNEGSKA (reference sequence). Trimming removed 0 bases at V and 1 base at J, with 7 bases between. This CDR3 has 13 residues. The CDR3 coding sequence is TGCAGTGCTAGAGAGGACGGTTCCTACGAGCAGTACTCC. This gives the protein CSAREDGSYEQYS.

Note on this clonotype: Given a much more abundant clone one base away, this may be a read error. V and J are TRBV6-2 or TRBV6-3 and TRBJ2-1; 7 bases line up with TRBD2. Trimming at V came to 5 bases and at J to 3 bases, leaving 7 bases not matched to a gene. This CDR3 comprises 15 residues. CDR1 and CDR2 from the germline V gene are MNHEY and SVGEGT. CDR3 sequence reads: CASSHASSGYNEQFF. CDR3 bases: TGTGCCAGCAGTCACGCGTCTAGCGGCTACAATGAGCAGTTCTTC.

This clonotype was seen only a few times. The gene calls are TRBV6-1 and TRBJ2-1; D may correspond to TRBD1 or TRBD2 (6 bases each). V shed 6 bases and J shed 2 bases, with 26 bases lying between them. This CDR3 contains 19 residues. In germline, CDR1 is MNHNS, CDR2 SASEGT. CDR3 DNA: TGTGCCAGCAGCCCAAAGCCCGGGTCGGGGGCAGGTACCTACAATGAGCAGTTCTTC. Amino acids: CASSPKPGSGAGTYNEQFF.

This clonotype was seen a handful of times. The chain combines TRBV6-4 with TRBJ1-2, with D unclear. V lost 0 bases to trimming and J lost 2 bases, with 7 bases between them. The CDR3 totals 14 residues. Germline CDR1 MRHNA, CDR2 SNTAGT. Here the CDR3 reads CASSDSYGNYGYTF. The CDR3 nucleotides are TGTGCCAGCAGTGACTCGTACGGGAACTATGGCTACACCTTC.

This clonotype came up many times. The V and J genes are TRBV2 and TRBJ1-1; D unclear. Germline V gene lookup returns CDR1 SNHLY and CDR2 FYNNEI. V shed 7 bases and J shed 1 base, with 13 bases lying between them. This CDR3 contains 14 residues. This chain's CDR3 is CASKRDGRNTEAFF. The CDR3 DNA sequence: TGTGCCAGCAAAAGGGATGGACGGAACACTGAAGCTTTCTTT. The full variable domain, in which reference TRBV2 and TRBJ1-1 provide the parts outside the CDR3, is EPEVTQTPSHQVTQMGQEVILRCVPISNHLYFYWYRQILGQKVEFLVSFYNNEISEKSEIFDDQFSVERPDGSNFTLKIRSTKLEDSAMYFCASKRDGRNTEAFFGQGTRLTVV.